This T cell receptor (beta chain) was captured in a study of T cell responses to AZD1222 COVID-19 vaccine. Some second doses came at about 4 weeks and others at about 12 weeks; these were pooled. From germline, CDR1 is SGHDT and CDR2 YYEEEE. With V trimmed by 5 bases and J by 4 bases, 8 bases remained unmatched. The CDR3 spans 14 residues. Turning to this clone: The antigen is not known.

Data came from immunoSEQ multiplex PCR; TCRdb stores just in-frame clones and leaves some out. The table lists 150,000 or so clones, 94% of them singletons, with 4% to 5.5% in the top ten. Study observations and caveats: Variant regions that are unmutated are reportedly the target of nearly half of spike-specific TCRs.

The V gene is TRBV5-6, the J gene TRBJ1-1; TRBD1 matches 7 bases. The sample in question was peripheral blood, obtained 28 days after the second AZD1222 dose. The source is an adult who received the AZD1222 COVID-19 vaccine. The CDR3 sequence: CASRHRGRGTEAFF. The CDR3, as DNA: TGTGCCAGCAGGCACAGGGGCAGGGGCACTGAAGCTTTCTTT.